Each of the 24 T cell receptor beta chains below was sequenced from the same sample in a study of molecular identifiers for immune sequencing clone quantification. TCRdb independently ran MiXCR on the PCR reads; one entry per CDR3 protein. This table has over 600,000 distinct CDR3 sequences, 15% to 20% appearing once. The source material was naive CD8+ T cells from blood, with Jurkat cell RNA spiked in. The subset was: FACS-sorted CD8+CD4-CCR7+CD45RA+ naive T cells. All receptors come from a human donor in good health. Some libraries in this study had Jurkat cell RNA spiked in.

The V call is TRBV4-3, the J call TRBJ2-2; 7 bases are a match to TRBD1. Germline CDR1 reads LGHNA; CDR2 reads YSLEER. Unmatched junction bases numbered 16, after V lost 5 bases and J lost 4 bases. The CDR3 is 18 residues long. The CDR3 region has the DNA TGCGCCAGCAGCTTCGAACCCCCCCGGACAGGCTTCACCGGGGAGCTGTTTTTT. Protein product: CASSFEPPRTGFTGELFF.

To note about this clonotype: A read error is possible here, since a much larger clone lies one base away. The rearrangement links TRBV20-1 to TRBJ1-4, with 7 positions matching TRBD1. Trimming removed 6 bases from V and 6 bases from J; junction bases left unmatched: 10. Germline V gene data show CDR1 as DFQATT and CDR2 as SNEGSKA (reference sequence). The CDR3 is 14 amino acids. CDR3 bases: TGCAGTGCACGCTTGGGACAGTTTGATGAAAAACTGTTTTTT. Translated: CSARLGQFDEKLFF.

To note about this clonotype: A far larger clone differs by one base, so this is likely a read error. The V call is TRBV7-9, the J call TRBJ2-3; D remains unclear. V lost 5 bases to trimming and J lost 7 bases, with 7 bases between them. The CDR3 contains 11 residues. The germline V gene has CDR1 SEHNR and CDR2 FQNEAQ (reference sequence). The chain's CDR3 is CASSPTYTQYF. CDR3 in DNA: TGTGCCAGCAGCCCCACCTATACGCAGTATTTT. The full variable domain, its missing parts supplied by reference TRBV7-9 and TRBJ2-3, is DTGVSQNPRHKITKRGQNVTFRCDPISEHNRLYWYRQTLGQGPEFLTYFQNEAQLEKSRLLSDRFSAERPKGSFSTLEIQRTEQGDSAMYLCASSPTYTQYFGPGTRLTVL.

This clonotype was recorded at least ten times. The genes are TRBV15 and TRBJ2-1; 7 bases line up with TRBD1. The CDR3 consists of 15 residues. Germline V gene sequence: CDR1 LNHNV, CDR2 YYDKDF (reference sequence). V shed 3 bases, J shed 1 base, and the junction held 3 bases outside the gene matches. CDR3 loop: CATSRRQGSYNEQFF. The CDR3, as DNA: TGTGCCACCAGCAGGCGACAGGGTTCCTACAATGAGCAGTTCTTC.

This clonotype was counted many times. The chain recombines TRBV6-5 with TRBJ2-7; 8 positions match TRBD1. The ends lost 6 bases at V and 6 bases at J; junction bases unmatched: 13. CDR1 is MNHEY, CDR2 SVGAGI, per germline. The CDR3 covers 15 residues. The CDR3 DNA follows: TGTGCCAGCAGCGGGACAGGCCCGCTAACGGGCGAGCAGTACTTC. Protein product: CASSGTGPLTGEQYF.

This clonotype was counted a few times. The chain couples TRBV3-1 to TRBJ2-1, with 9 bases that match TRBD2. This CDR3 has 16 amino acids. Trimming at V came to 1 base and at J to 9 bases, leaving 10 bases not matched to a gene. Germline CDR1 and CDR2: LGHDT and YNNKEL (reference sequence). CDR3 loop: CASSQARAGGLVEQFF. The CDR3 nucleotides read TGTGCCAGCAGCCAAGCTAGGGCGGGGGGGCTGGTTGAGCAGTTCTTC.

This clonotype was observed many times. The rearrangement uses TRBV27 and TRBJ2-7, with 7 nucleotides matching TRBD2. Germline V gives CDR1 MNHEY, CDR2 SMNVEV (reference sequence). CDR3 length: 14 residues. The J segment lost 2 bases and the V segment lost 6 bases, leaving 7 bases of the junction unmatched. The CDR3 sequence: CASSLSSGTYEQYF. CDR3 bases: TGTGCCAGCAGCTTGTCTAGCGGCACCTACGAGCAGTACTTC.

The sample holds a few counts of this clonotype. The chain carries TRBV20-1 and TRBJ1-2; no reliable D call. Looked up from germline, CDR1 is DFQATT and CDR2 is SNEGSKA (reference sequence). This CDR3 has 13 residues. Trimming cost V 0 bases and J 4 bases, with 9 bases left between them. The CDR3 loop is CSARDGTVYGYTF. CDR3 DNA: TGCAGTGCTAGAGATGGTACAGTCTATGGCTACACCTTC.

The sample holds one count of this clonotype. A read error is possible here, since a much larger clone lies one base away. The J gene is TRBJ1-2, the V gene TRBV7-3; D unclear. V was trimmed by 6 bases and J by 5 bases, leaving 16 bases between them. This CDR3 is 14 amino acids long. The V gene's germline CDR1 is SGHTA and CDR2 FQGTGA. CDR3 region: CASSSGPTPYGYTF. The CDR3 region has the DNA TGTGCCAGCAGTTCCGGTCCCACCCCATATGGCTACACCTTC.

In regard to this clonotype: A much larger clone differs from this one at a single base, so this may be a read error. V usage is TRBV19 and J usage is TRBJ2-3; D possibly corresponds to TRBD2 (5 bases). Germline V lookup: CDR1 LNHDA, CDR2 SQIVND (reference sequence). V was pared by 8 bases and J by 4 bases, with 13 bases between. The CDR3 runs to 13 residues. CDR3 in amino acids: CASASKRADTQYF. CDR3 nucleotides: TGTGCCAGTGCTAGCAAGAGGGCAGATACGCAGTATTTT. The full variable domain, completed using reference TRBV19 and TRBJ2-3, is DGGITQSPKYLFRKEGQNVTLSCEQNLNHDAMYWYRQDPGQGLRLIYYSQIVNDFQKGDIAEGYSVSREKKESFPLTVTSAQKNPTAFYLCASASKRADTQYFGPGTRLTVL.

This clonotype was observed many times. The CDR3 protein is CASSLDLGQGSVEQYF. In DNA, the CDR3 is TGTGCCAGCAGCCTAGATCTGGGACAGGGGTCCGTCGAGCAGTACTTC. This rearrangement joins TRBV7-6 to TRBJ2-7; 10 nucleotides align to TRBD1. Germline values: CDR1 SGHVS, CDR2 FNYEAQ. J was trimmed by 6 bases and V by 5 bases; bases with no gene match: 13. CDR3 length: 16 residues.

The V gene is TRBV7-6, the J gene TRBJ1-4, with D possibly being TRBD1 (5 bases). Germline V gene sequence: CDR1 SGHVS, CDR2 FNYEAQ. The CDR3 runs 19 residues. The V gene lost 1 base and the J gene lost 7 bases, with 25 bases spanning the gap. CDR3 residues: CASSLGGTQPISGSEKLFF. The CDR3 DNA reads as TGTGCCAGCAGCTTAGGTGGGACCCAACCCATAAGCGGATCTGAAAAACTGTTTTTT.

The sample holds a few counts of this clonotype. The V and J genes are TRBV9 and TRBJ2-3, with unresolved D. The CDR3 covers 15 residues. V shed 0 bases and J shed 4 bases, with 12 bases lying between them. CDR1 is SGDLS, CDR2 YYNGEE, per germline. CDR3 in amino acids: CASSVDHPPSDTQYF. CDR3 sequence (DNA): TGTGCCAGCAGCGTAGATCATCCGCCCTCAGATACGCAGTATTTT.

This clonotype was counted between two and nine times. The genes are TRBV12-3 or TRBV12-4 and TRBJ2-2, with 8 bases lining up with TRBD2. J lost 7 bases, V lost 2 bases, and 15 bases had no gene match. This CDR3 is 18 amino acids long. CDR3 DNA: TGTGCCAGCAGTTTAAGTTCACGGGGGGGTGCCCTAATCGGGGAGCTGTTTTTT. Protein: CASSLSSRGGALIGELFF.

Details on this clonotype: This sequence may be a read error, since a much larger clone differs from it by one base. The DNA of the CDR3 is TGTGCCAACAGTACAGCTGAAGCTTTCTTT. Its translation is CANSTAEAFF. J is TRBJ1-1 and V is TRBV6-1, with D unresolved. The germline CDR1 and CDR2 sequences are MNHNS and SASEGT. The CDR3 totals 10 residues.

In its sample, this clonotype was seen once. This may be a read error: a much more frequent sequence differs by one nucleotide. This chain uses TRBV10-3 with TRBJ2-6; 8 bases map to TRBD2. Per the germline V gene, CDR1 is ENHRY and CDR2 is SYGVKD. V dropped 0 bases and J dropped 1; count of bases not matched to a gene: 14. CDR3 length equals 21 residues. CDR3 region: CAISESRTSPGEGSGANVLTF. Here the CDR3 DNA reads TGTGCCATCAGTGAGTCCAGGACTAGCCCAGGGGAGGGGTCTGGGGCCAACGTCCTGACTTTC.

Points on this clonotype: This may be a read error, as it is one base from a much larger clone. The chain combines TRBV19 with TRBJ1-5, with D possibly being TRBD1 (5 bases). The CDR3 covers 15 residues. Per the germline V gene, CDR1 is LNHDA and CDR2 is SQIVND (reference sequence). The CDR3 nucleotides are TGTGCCGGTAGTATAGTGGGGCTTAGCAATCAGCCCCAGCATTTT. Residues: CAGSIVGLSNQPQHF.

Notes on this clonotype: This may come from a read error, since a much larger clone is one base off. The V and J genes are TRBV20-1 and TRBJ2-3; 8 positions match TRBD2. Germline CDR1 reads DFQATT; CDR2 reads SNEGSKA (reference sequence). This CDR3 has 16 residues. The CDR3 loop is CSARGRAGEVSDAQYF. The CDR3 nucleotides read TGCAGTGCTAGAGGCAGAGCGGGAGAAGTTTCAGATGCGCAGTATTTT.

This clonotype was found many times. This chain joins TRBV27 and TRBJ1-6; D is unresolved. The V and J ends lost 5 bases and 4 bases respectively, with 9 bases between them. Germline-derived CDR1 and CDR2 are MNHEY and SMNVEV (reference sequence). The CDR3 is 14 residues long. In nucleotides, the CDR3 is TGTGCCAGCAGTCACCGGGGTTATAATTCACCCCTCCACTTT. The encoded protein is CASSHRGYNSPLHF.

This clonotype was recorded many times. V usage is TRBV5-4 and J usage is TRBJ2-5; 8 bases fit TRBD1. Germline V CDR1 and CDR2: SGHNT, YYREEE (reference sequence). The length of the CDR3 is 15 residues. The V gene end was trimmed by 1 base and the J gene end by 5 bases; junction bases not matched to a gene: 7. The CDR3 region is CASSLWTGTRETQYF. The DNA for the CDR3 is TGTGCCAGCAGCTTGTGGACAGGGACTCGCGAGACCCAGTACTTC. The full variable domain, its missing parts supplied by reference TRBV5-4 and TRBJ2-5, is ETGVTQSPTHLIKTRGQQVTLRCSSQSGHNTVSWYQQALGQGPQFIFQYYREEENGRGNFPPRFSGLQFPNYSSELNVNALELDDSALYLCASSLWTGTRETQYFGPGTRLLVL.

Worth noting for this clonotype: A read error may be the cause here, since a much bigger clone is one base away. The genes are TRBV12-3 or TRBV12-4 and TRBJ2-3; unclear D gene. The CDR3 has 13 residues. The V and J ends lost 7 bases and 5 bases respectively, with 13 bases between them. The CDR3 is CASTTAALDTQYF. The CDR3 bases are TGTGCCAGCACCACCGCGGCGTTAGATACGCAGTATTTT.

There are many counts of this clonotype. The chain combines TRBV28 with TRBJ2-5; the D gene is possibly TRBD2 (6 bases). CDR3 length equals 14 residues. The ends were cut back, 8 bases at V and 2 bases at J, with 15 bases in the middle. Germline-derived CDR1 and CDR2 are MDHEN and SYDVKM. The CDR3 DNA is TGTGCCAGCGGTGAAAGGACTAATCAAGAGACCCAGTACTTC. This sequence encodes CASGERTNQETQYF.

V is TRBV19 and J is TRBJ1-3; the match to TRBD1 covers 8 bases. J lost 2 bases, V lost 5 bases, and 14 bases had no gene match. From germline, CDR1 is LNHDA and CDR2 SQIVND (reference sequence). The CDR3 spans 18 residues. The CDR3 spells CASSVDRGSPLAGNTIYF. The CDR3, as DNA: TGTGCCAGTAGTGTTGACAGGGGATCTCCTCTCGCTGGAAACACCATATATTTT. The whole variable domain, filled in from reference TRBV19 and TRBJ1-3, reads DGGITQSPKYLFRKEGQNVTLSCEQNLNHDAMYWYRQDPGQGLRLIYYSQIVNDFQKGDIAEGYSVSREKKESFPLTVTSAQKNPTAFYLCASSVDRGSPLAGNTIYFGEGSWLTVV.

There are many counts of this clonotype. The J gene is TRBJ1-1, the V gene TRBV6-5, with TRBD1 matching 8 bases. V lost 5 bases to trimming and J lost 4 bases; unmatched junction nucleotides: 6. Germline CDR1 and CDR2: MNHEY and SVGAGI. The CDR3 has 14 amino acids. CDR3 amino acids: CASSQDRGRTEAFF. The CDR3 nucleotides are TGTGCCAGCAGTCAAGACAGGGGACGCACTGAAGCTTTCTTT.